Shown below are 30 T cell receptor beta chains from a single sample sequenced in a study of technical replicates of blood from several donors. The data were produced by immunoSEQ multiplex PCR, yet TCRdb's version contains in-frame clones alone and is incomplete. The sample holds 65,000 to 80,000 clones, approximately 98% seen once. Sample: T cells isolated from PBMCs. All receptors come from a human donor in good health.

This clone was found once. This rearrangement joins TRBV27 to TRBJ2-5; 7 bases line up with TRBD2. Trimming took 5 bases from V and 2 from J; bases not matched to a gene: 5. Germline-derived CDR1 and CDR2 are MNHEY and SMNVEV (reference sequence). The CDR3 sequence is 14 residues long. Here the CDR3 reads CASSRAGFQETQYF. CDR3 DNA sequence: TGTGCCAGCAGTCGAGCGGGATTTCAAGAGACCCAGTACTTC.

The chain couples TRBV9 to TRBJ2-1; D unclear. V lost 2 bases and J 8 bases, leaving 8 bases between the germline ends. Germline lookup yields CDR1 SGDLS and CDR2 YYNGEE. The CDR3 has 12 residues. Here the CDR3 reads CASSVREDEQFF. The CDR3 DNA follows: TGTGCCAGCAGCGTCCGAGAGGATGAGCAGTTCTTC.

This rearrangement joins TRBV7-9 to TRBJ2-5; 14 nucleotides match TRBD2. Germline V gene data show CDR1 as SEHNR and CDR2 as FQNEAQ (reference sequence). The J segment lost 5 bases and the V segment lost 5 bases, leaving 10 bases of the junction unmatched. The CDR3 consists of 17 residues. The CDR3: CASSRGLAGVVEETQYF. The CDR3 DNA follows: TGTGCCAGCAGCCGGGGACTAGCGGGAGTAGTAGAGGAGACCCAGTACTTC.

The rearrangement links TRBV18 to TRBJ2-5; D might be TRBD2 (6 bases). The V end lost 3 bases, the J end lost 2 bases, and 13 bases lay between the germline ends. The length of the CDR3 is 15 residues. The germline gives CDR1 KGHSH, CDR2 LQKENI. The CDR3 bases are TGTGCCAGCTCACCCAGGAGCGGGCGTCAAGAGACCCAGTACTTC. This sequence encodes CASSPRSGRQETQYF.

The chain has TRBV4-3 and TRBJ1-2; 7 bases fit TRBD1. This CDR3 is 14 amino acids long. J lost 6 bases, V lost 3 bases, and 7 bases had no gene match. Germline CDR1 is LGHNA and CDR2 is YSLEER. CDR3 sequence reads: CASSQDTGDDGYTF. The CDR3 DNA reads as TGCGCCAGCAGCCAGGATACAGGGGACGATGGCTACACCTTC.

The chain uses TRBV7-2 and TRBJ2-5; TRBD1 matches at 7 bases. Germline-derived CDR1 and CDR2 are SGHTA and FQGNSA. This CDR3 region has 14 residues. V lost 1 base and J lost 5; bases outside the gene matches: 4. The CDR3 DNA sequence: TGTGCCAGCAGCTTAGGAGGGGGCTCGGAGACCCAGTACTTC. This encodes CASSLGGGSETQYF.

J is TRBJ1-6 and V is TRBV30; possible D gene TRBD1, 5 bases. V was pared by 0 bases and J by 7 bases, with 13 bases between. Germline V gene lookup returns CDR1 GTSNPN and CDR2 SVGIG (reference sequence). This CDR3 contains 15 residues. The CDR3 DNA is TGTGCCTGGAGTGTAAACGTCAGGGTGAATTCACCCCTCCACTTT. This encodes CAWSVNVRVNSPLHF.

The rearrangement uses TRBV10-2 and TRBJ1-1, with no clear D. The germline CDR1 and CDR2 sequences are WSHSY and SAAADI. Trimming pared 7 bases from V and 4 bases from J, leaving 19 bases between. This CDR3 is 15 amino acids long. As DNA, the CDR3 is TGCGCCAGCAACCTAGTCGGGGTCTTGGGCACTGAAGCTTTCTTT. Its protein is CASNLVGVLGTEAFF.

The gene calls are TRBV6-6 and TRBJ2-3; 7 bases are shared with TRBD2. The V segment lost 7 bases and the J segment 0 bases; nucleotides outside the gene matches: 1. Germline CDR1 and CDR2: MNHNY and SVGAGI (reference sequence). The CDR3 covers 13 residues. The CDR3 region is CASTSGSTDTQYF. The CDR3 region has the DNA TGTGCCAGCACTAGCGGAAGCACAGATACGCAGTATTTT.

The chain's CDR3 is CASSFIGRGYEQYF. Here the CDR3 DNA reads TGTGCCAGCAGCTTTATCGGGAGGGGCTACGAGCAGTACTTC. The chain recombines TRBV7-2 with TRBJ2-7, with 8 bases matching TRBD2. The CDR3 consists of 14 residues. The J segment lost 3 bases and the V segment lost 3 bases, leaving 4 bases of the junction unmatched. Per the germline V gene, CDR1 is SGHTA and CDR2 is FQGNSA.

The chain couples TRBV10-3 to TRBJ2-2, with a possible D match to TRBD1 (6 bases). The V and J ends lost 4 bases and 2 bases respectively, with 8 bases between them. This CDR3 comprises 14 residues. Germline V gives CDR1 ENHRY, CDR2 SYGVKD. This CDR3 is CAISGRGNTGELFF. Here the CDR3 DNA reads TGTGCCATCAGTGGCAGGGGAAACACCGGGGAGCTGTTTTTT.

The chain carries TRBV9 and TRBJ1-2; 8 nucleotides align to TRBD1. Germline trimming cut 0 bases from V and 6 bases from J; bases unmatched to any gene: 4. The CDR3 totals 14 residues. In germline, CDR1 is SGDLS, CDR2 YYNGEE. The CDR3 coding sequence is TGTGCCAGCAGCGTAGCAGGGGGCGGTAATGGCTACACCTTC. Protein: CASSVAGGGNGYTF. Variable domain in full (rest from reference TRBV9 and TRBJ1-2): DSGVTQTPKHLITATGQRVTLRCSPRSGDLSVYWYQQSLDQGLQFLIQYYNGEERAKGNILERFSAQQFPDLHSELNLSSLELGDSALYFCASSVAGGGNGYTFGSGTRLTVV.

J is TRBJ2-7 and V is TRBV27, with 9 bases identical to TRBD2. The V segment lost 2 bases and the J segment 7 bases; nucleotides outside the gene matches: 6. The CDR3 sequence is 14 residues long. Per the germline V gene, CDR1 is MNHEY and CDR2 is SMNVEV (reference sequence). Written as DNA, the CDR3 is TGTGCCAGCAGTTTAGCGGGAGGGCCGGGGGAGCAGTACTTC. It encodes CASSLAGGPGEQYF.

This clone has just one count. This chain joins TRBV28 and TRBJ1-2, with 7 bases matching TRBD1. From germline, CDR1 is MDHEN and CDR2 SYDVKM. V lost 9 bases to trimming and J lost 2 bases; unmatched junction nucleotides: 6. This CDR3 contains 13 residues. The CDR3 loop reads CASTGQLNYGYTF. Written as DNA, the CDR3 is TGTGCCAGTACGGGACAGCTGAACTATGGCTACACCTTC.

The rearrangement links TRBV9 to TRBJ1-4; 7 bases match TRBD1. Per the germline V gene, CDR1 is SGDLS and CDR2 is YYNGEE. Germline trimming cut 4 bases from V and 4 bases from J; bases unmatched to any gene: 4. CDR3 size: 14 residues. The CDR3 loop reads CASSSGTVNEKLFF. In DNA, the CDR3 is TGTGCCAGCAGCTCCGGGACAGTTAATGAAAAACTGTTTTTT.

This chain connects TRBV9 to TRBJ2-3, with 8 bases matching TRBD1. Germline-derived CDR1 and CDR2 are SGDLS and YYNGEE. J lost 1 base, V lost 0 bases, and 4 bases had no gene match. This CDR3 is 16 amino acids long. This CDR3 is CASSVGPGQGTDTQYF. The CDR3 nucleotides read TGTGCCAGCAGCGTAGGTCCGGGACAGGGCACAGATACGCAGTATTTT.

The chain combines TRBV4-2 with TRBJ2-7; 10 nucleotides agree with TRBD1. CDR3 size: 15 residues. The trim removed 3 bases at V and 0 bases at J, leaving 2 bases unmatched. Germline lookup yields CDR1 LGHNA and CDR2 YNFKEQ. In DNA, the CDR3 is TGTGCCAGCAGCCAGGGGACAGGGGACTCCTACGAGCAGTACTTC. Translation gives CASSQGTGDSYEQYF.

A single count supports this clone. The V gene is TRBV29-1, the J gene TRBJ2-1, with 8 nucleotides matching TRBD2. V shed 3 bases, J shed 6 bases, and the junction held 16 bases outside the gene matches. Per the germline V gene, CDR1 is SQVTM and CDR2 is ANQGSEA. The CDR3 loop spans 17 amino acids. The CDR3 region has the DNA TGCAGCGTTGAGGATCCCCTACGAGCGGGAGTTTCCAATGAGCAGTTCTTC. Its protein is CSVEDPLRAGVSNEQFF.

Only one count was recorded for this clone. V gene TRBV9 combines with J gene TRBJ2-2; TRBD2 agrees at 8 bases. Germline CDR1 and CDR2: SGDLS and YYNGEE. V shed 3 bases, J shed 5 bases, and the junction held 12 bases outside the gene matches. CDR3 size: 17 residues. The CDR3 DNA reads TGTGCCAGCAGCGCAGGGGTCCCGGGACTAGAGACCGGGGAGCTGTTTTTT. It encodes CASSAGVPGLETGELFF.

The chain carries TRBV18 and TRBJ2-1; D gene unclear. The CDR3 spans 13 residues. Trimming removed 0 bases at V and 6 bases at J, with 6 bases between. Germline V CDR1 and CDR2: KGHSH, LQKENI. The CDR3 region has the DNA TGTGCCAGCTCACCACCGGAGAGCAATGAGCAGTTCTTC. Its translation: CASSPPESNEQFF.

This rearrangement joins TRBV6-6 to TRBJ2-6; no firm D call. The CDR3 length is 15 residues. Germline CDR1 reads MNHNY; CDR2 reads SVGAGI (reference sequence). Trimming took 4 bases from V and 3 from J, leaving 10 bases between them. The CDR3 loop reads CASSLRAVGANVLTF. Written as DNA, the CDR3 is TGTGCCAGCAGTTTGAGAGCTGTTGGGGCCAACGTCCTGACTTTC.

The CDR3 sequence is CASSLGLAGDIQYF. The CDR3, as DNA: TGTGCCAGCAGCCTTGGACTAGCGGGCGACATTCAGTACTTC. The gene calls are TRBV11-2 and TRBJ2-4; 11 nucleotides align to TRBD2. CDR3 length: 14 amino acids. Germline assignment: CDR1 SGHAT and CDR2 FQNNGV. With 5 bases clipped from V and 8 bases from J, the junction kept 5 bases outside the gene matches. The full variable domain, with the rest looked up from reference TRBV11-2 and TRBJ2-4, is EAGVAQSPRYKIIEKRQSVAFWCNPISGHATLYWYQQILGQGPKLLIQFQNNGVVDDSQLPKDRFSAERLKGVDSTLKIQPAKLEDSAVYLCASSLGLAGDIQYFGAGTRLSVL.

Regarding this clone: The sample holds other DNA sequences that translate to the same CDR3. V usage is TRBV7-3 and J usage is TRBJ2-3, with a tentative D call TRBD2 (5 bases). The CDR3 runs to 14 residues. Germline assignment: CDR1 SGHTA and CDR2 FQGTGA. The ends were cut back, 3 bases at V and 0 bases at J, with 7 bases in the middle. CDR3 DNA: TGTGCCAGCAGCTTTTCGGGGAGCACAGATACGCAGTATTTT. As protein: CASSFSGSTDTQYF.

The gene calls are TRBV29-1 and TRBJ2-5, with 7 bases fitting TRBD1. Germline CDR1 SQVTM, CDR2 ANQGSEA. The CDR3 consists of 12 residues. The J segment lost 2 bases and the V segment lost 6 bases, leaving 3 bases of the junction unmatched. DNA for the CDR3: TGCAGCGTAGGGACAGATCAAGAGACCCAGTACTTC. This translates into CSVGTDQETQYF.

This clone was detected only once. The CDR3 loop is CASSLARGSGNTIYF. CDR3 nucleotides: TGCGCCAGCAGCTTGGCCAGGGGGTCCGGAAACACCATATATTTT. V is TRBV5-1 and J is TRBJ1-3; 7 bases match TRBD1. The CDR3 runs 15 residues. Germline V lookup: CDR1 SGHRS, CDR2 YFSETQ. Trimming at V came to 0 bases and at J to 4 bases, leaving 4 bases not matched to a gene. Complete variable domain (other parts from reference TRBV5-1 and TRBJ1-3): KAGVTQTPRYLIKTRGQQVTLSCSPISGHRSVSWYQQTPGQGLQFLFEYFSETQRNKGNFPGRFSGRQFSNSRSEMNVSTLELGDSALYLCASSLARGSGNTIYFGEGSWLTVV.

This rearrangement joins TRBV7-8 to TRBJ2-1; D possibly corresponds to TRBD2 (6 bases). V lost 5 bases and J lost 10, with 15 bases in between. Germline CDR1 and CDR2: SGHVS and FQNEAQ. This CDR3 region has 13 residues. The CDR3 reads CASSPILAPEQFF. The DNA of the CDR3 is TGTGCCAGCAGCCCAATACTAGCACCCGAGCAGTTCTTC.

The J gene is TRBJ1-1, the V gene TRBV4-3; D is unclear. CDR1 LGHNA and CDR2 YSLEER come from the germline V gene. The CDR3 is 16 residues long. Trimming removed 0 bases at V and 0 bases at J, with 11 bases between. The CDR3: CASSQDGIGVNTEAFF. In DNA, the CDR3 is TGCGCCAGCAGCCAAGATGGAATCGGGGTGAACACTGAAGCTTTCTTT.

This chain joins TRBV7-9 and TRBJ2-1; 10 bases are shared with TRBD2. From germline, CDR1 is SEHNR and CDR2 FQNEAQ (reference sequence). Trimming removed 2 bases from V and 0 bases from J; junction bases left unmatched: 7. The CDR3 is 18 amino acids. This CDR3 is CASSLTAGGLSSYNEQFF. CDR3 sequence (DNA): TGTGCCAGCAGCTTAACAGCGGGAGGGCTGAGCTCCTACAATGAGCAGTTCTTC.

This clone was detected a few times. CDR3 residues: CASSQSRWDRGLIGYTF. In DNA form, the CDR3 reads TGTGCCAGCAGTCAGTCCCGATGGGACAGGGGGTTAATAGGCTACACCTTC. The rearrangement joins TRBV27 to TRBJ1-2, with TRBD1 matching 11 bases. J lost 8 bases, V lost 5 bases, and 16 bases had no gene match. CDR3 length equals 17 residues. The germline V gene encodes CDR1 MNHEY and CDR2 SMNVEV (reference sequence).

The chain recombines TRBV11-2 with TRBJ1-2; TRBD1 is a possible D gene (5 bases). The CDR3 spans 13 residues. The V end lost 7 bases, the J end lost 2 bases, and 11 bases lay between the germline ends. Germline CDR1 is SGHAT and CDR2 is FQNNGV. The CDR3 DNA reads TGTGCCAGCACCGGGGACTCCAACTATGGCTACACCTTC. Its protein product is CASTGDSNYGYTF.